This is a list of T cell receptor beta chains from one sample in a study of CD8+ T cells in alopecia areata. Libraries were prepared by immunoSEQ multiplex PCR; TCRdb keeps only in-frame clonotypes and omits some of them. In the table there are around 140,000 clones, approximately 51% of which are singletons. The material sequenced was CD4+ T cells sorted from blood, taken at week 0. These receptors all stem from a human donor with alopecia areata. CDR3s include the opening cysteine and the closing phenylalanine or tryptophan.

CDR3 | J | length | V
CASSPGQPYEQYF | TRBJ2-7 | 13 | TRBV19
CASSYTSEQYF | TRBJ2-7 | 11 | TRBV6-6
CSVVVGTTNTGELFF | TRBJ2-2 | 15 | TRBV29-1
CAISESAANQPQHF | TRBJ1-5 | 14 | TRBV10-3
CASSDGYTF | TRBJ1-2 | 9 | TRBV2
CASSLLQTSNQPQHF | TRBJ1-5 | 15 | TRBV23-1
CASSFERVTDTQYF | TRBJ2-3 | 14 | TRBV5-1
CSVEGTGTDTQYF | TRBJ2-3 | 13 | TRBV29-1
CSVGLAGWDEKFF | TRBJ2-1 | 13 | TRBV29-1
CASSDVGLAGDFDEQYF | TRBJ2-7 | 17 | TRBV2
CASSPRGAKETQYF | TRBJ2-5 | 14 | TRBV7-2
CAWGRDTQYF | TRBJ2-3 | 10 | TRBV30
CASSQVVSSVAGGETQYF | TRBJ2-5 | 18 | TRBV4-2
CSLGQATDTQYF | TRBJ2-3 | 12 | TRBV29-1
CAISEPNQETQYF | TRBJ2-5 | 13 | TRBV10-3
CASSSHLSYGYTF | TRBJ1-2 | 13 | TRBV7-9
CASSNPREGGNEKLFF | TRBJ1-4 | 16 | TRBV28
CASSEVGVGTEAFF | TRBJ1-1 | 14 | TRBV2
CATSLDSSIAKNIQYF | TRBJ2-4 | 16 | TRBV15
CASSARGIVPGANVLTF | TRBJ2-6 | 17 | TRBV6-1
CASSLVLDQETQYF | TRBJ2-5 | 14 | TRBV5-1
CASSPRGAGYNEQFF | TRBJ2-1 | 15 | TRBV19